This T cell receptor (beta chain) was identified in a study of blood T cell repertoires in COVID-19. Overall study: From the United States, Italy and Spain came samples of acute and convalescent COVID-19. The cDNA or gDNA used as material had been derived from T cells, B-cell-depleted T cells, or PBMCs.

V lost 2 bases and J lost 7; bases outside the gene matches: 16. Germline V gene lookup returns CDR1 SEHNR and CDR2 FQNEAQ (reference sequence). The CDR3 runs to 19 residues. Authors' processing steps: Reference gene primer amplification gave nucleated cell count estimates. Measured with immunoSEQ multiplex PCR; TCRdb has only the in-frame clones, and not every one. V and J calls and clone size follow that table, whereas D and trimming were derived from the DNA. The profile covers 90,000 to 150,000 clones, with around three quarters appearing a single time and approximately 4.2% taken by the ten largest.

The origin of this receptor is a woman of 80 years or more with acute or convalescent COVID-19. The chain combines TRBV7-9 with TRBJ2-1; 11 bases are a match to TRBD2. Input material: peripheral blood. CDR3 protein: CASSLLGGTSGGAGNEQFF. DNA for the CDR3: TGTGCCAGCAGCTTACTGGGCGGGACTAGCGGAGGTGCGGGGAATGAGCAGTTCTTC.